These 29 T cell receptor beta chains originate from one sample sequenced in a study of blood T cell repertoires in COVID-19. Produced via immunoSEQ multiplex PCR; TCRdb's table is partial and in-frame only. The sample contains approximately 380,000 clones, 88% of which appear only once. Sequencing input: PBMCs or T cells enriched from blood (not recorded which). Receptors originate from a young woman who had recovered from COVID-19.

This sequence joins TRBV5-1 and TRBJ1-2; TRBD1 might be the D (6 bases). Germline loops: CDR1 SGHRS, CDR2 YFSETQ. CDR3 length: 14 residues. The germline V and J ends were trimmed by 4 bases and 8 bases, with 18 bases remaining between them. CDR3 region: CASSPDPPTGGYTF. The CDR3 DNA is TGCGCCAGCAGCCCGGATCCTCCTACAGGGGGCTACACCTTC. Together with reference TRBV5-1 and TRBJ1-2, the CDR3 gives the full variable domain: KAGVTQTPRYLIKTRGQQVTLSCSPISGHRSVSWYQQTPGQGLQFLFEYFSETQRNKGNFPGRFSGRQFSNSRSEMNVSTLELGDSALYLCASSPDPPTGGYTFGSGTRLTVV.

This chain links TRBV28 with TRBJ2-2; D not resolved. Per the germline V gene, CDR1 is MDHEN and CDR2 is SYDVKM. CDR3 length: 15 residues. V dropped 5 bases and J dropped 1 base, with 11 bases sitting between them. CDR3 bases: TGTGCCAGCAGTACAGCCCAAGGGAACACCGGGGAGCTGTTTTTT. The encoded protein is CASSTAQGNTGELFF.

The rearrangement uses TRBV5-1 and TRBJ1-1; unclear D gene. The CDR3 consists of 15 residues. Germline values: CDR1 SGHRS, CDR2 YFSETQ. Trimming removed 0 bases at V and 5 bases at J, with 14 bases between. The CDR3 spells CASSLVGGQGTEAFF. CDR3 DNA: TGCGCCAGCAGCTTGGTAGGCGGGCAAGGGACTGAAGCTTTCTTT. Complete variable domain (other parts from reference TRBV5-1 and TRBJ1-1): KAGVTQTPRYLIKTRGQQVTLSCSPISGHRSVSWYQQTPGQGLQFLFEYFSETQRNKGNFPGRFSGRQFSNSRSEMNVSTLELGDSALYLCASSLVGGQGTEAFFGQGTRLTVV.

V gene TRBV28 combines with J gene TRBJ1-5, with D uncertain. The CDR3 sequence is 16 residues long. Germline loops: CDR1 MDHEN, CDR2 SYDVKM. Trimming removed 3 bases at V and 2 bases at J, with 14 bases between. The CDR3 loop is CASSLRAYRGNQPQHF. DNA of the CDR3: TGTGCCAGCAGTTTGCGGGCCTATAGGGGCAATCAGCCCCAGCATTTT.

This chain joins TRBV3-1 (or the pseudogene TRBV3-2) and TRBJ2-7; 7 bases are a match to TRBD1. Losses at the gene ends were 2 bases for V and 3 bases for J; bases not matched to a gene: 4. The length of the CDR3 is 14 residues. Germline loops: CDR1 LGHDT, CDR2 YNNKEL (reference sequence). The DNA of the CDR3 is TGTGCCAGCAGCCAACACAGGGGTATCTACGAGCAGTACTTC. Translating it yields CASSQHRGIYEQYF.

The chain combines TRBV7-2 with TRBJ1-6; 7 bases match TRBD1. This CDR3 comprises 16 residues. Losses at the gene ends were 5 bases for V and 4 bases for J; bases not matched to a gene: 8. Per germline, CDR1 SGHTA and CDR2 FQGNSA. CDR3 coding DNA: TGTGCCAGCAGCCGGTCCGGGACAGAGTATAATTCACCCCTCCACTTT. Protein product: CASSRSGTEYNSPLHF.

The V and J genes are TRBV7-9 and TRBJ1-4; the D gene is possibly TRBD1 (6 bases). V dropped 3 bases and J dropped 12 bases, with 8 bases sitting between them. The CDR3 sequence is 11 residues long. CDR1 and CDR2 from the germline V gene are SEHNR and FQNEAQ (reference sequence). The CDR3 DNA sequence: TGTGCCAGCAGCTTGAAGGGGGAACTGTTTTTT. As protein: CASSLKGELFF.

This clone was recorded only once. For the CDR3, the DNA is TGCGCCAGCAGCTTGGGTCCGGGATTAGGCACTGAAGCTTTCTTT. It translates to CASSLGPGLGTEAFF. The chain has TRBV5-1 and TRBJ1-1; D call uncertain. Per germline, CDR1 SGHRS and CDR2 YFSETQ. This CDR3 contains 15 residues. Trimming took 0 bases from V and 4 from J, leaving 13 bases between them.

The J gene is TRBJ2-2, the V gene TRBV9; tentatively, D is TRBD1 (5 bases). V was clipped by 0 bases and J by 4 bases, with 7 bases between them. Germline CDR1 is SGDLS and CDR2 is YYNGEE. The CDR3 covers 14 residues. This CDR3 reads CASSVATVTGELFF. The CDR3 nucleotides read TGTGCCAGCAGCGTAGCGACAGTCACCGGGGAGCTGTTTTTT. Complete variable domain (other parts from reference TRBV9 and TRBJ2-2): DSGVTQTPKHLITATGQRVTLRCSPRSGDLSVYWYQQSLDQGLQFLIQYYNGEERAKGNILERFSAQQFPDLHSELNLSSLELGDSALYFCASSVATVTGELFFGEGSRLTVL.

The DNA of the CDR3 is TGTGCCAGCAGCCCCACTATGGTAGGCGAGCAGTACTTC. Translating it yields CASSPTMVGEQYF. The V and J genes are TRBV3-1 (or the pseudogene TRBV3-2) and TRBJ2-7; D gene uncertain. V was clipped by 4 bases and J by 6 bases, with 13 bases between them. Germline V CDR1 and CDR2: LGHDT, YNNKEL (reference sequence). CDR3 size: 13 residues.

CDR3 nucleotides: TGTGCCAGCAGCCAAAGAGGTCATAGCTCCTACGAGCAGTACTTC. This translates into CASSQRGHSSYEQYF. The chain links TRBV11-2 to TRBJ2-7; D ambiguous. The ends were cut back, 5 bases at V and 0 bases at J, with 14 bases in the middle. Germline CDR1 reads SGHAT; CDR2 reads FQNNGV. The CDR3 covers 15 residues.

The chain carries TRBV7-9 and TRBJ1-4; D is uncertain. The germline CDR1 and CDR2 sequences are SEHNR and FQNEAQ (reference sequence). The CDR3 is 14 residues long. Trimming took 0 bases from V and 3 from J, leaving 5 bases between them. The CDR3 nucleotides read TGTGCCAGCAGCTTAGCGACACCTAATGAAAAACTGTTTTTT. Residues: CASSLATPNEKLFF.

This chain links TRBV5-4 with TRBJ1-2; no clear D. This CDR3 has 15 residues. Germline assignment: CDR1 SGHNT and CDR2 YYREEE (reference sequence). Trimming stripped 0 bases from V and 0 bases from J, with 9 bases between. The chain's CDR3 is CASSLERESNYGYTF. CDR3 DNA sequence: TGTGCCAGCAGCTTGGAGCGGGAATCTAACTATGGCTACACCTTC.

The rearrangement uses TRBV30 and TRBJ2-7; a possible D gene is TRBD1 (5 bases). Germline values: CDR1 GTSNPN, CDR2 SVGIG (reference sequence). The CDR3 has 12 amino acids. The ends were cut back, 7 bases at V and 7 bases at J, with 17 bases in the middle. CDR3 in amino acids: CASRQGWGEQYF. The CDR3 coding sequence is TGTGCCTCGCGGCAGGGTTGGGGAGAGCAGTACTTC.

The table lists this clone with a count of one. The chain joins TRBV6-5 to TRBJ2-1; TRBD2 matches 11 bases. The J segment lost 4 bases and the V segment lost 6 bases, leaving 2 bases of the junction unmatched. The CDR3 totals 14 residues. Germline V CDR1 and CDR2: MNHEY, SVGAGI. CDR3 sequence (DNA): TGTGCCAGCAGCGGACTAGCGGGTTACAATGAGCAGTTCTTC. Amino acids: CASSGLAGYNEQFF.

The CDR3: CASSYGTPHNQPQHF. The CDR3 DNA sequence: TGTGCCAGCAGTTACGGGACACCTCACAATCAGCCCCAGCATTTT. V is TRBV6-5 and J is TRBJ1-5; the D gene is possibly TRBD1 (6 bases). This CDR3 spans 15 amino acids. Germline CDR1 reads MNHEY; CDR2 reads SVGAGI. V was clipped by 2 bases and J by 3 bases, with 11 bases between them.

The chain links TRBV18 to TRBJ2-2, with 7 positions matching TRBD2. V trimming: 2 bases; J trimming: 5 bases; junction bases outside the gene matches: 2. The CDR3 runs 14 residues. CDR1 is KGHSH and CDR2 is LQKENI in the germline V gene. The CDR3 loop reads CASSPIGGTGELFF. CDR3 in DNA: TGTGCCAGCTCACCAATCGGGGGGACCGGGGAGCTGTTTTTT.

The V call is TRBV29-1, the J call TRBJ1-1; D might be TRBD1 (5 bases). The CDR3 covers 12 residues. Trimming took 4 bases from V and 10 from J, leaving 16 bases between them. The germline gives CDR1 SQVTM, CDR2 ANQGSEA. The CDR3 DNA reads TGCAGCGTTGTGGTAGGGGAAGGAGTAGCTTTCTTT. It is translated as CSVVVGEGVAFF. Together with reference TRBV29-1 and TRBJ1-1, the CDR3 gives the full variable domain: SAVISQKPSRDICQRGTSLTIQCQVDSQVTMMFWYRQQPGQSLTLIATANQGSEATYESGFVIDKFPISRPNLTFSTLTVSNMSPEDSSIYLCSVVVGEGVAFFGQGTRLTVV.

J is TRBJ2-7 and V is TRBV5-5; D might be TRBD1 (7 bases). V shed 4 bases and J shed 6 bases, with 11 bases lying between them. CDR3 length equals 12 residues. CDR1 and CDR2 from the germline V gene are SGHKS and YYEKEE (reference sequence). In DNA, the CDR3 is TGTGCCAGCAGCACCCAGGGGGGCGAGCAGTACTTC. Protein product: CASSTQGGEQYF. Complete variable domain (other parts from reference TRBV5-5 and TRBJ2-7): DAGVTQSPTHLIKTRGQQVTLRCSPISGHKSVSWYQQVLGQGPQFIFQYYEKEERGRGNFPDRFSARQFPNYSSELNVNALLLGDSALYLCASSTQGGEQYFGPGTRLTVT.

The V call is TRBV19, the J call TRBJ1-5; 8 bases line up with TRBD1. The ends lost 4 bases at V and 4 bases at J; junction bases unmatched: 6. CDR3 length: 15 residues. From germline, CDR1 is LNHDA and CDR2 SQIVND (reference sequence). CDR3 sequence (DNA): TGTGCCAGTAGTACGCGGGACAGGCCTAATCAGCCCCAGCATTTT. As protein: CASSTRDRPNQPQHF.

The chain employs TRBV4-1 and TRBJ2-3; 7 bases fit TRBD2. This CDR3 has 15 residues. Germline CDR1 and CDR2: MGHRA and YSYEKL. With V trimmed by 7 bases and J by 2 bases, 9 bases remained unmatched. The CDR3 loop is CASTQVGGNTDTQYF. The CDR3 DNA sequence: TGCGCCAGCACGCAAGTCGGGGGGAACACAGATACGCAGTATTTT.

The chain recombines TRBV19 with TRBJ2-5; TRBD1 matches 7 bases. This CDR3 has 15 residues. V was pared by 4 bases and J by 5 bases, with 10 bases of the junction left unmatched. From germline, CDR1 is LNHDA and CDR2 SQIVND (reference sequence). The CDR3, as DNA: TGTGCCAGTAGTACCGGACAGGCATACGAGGAGACCCAGTACTTC. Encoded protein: CASSTGQAYEETQYF.

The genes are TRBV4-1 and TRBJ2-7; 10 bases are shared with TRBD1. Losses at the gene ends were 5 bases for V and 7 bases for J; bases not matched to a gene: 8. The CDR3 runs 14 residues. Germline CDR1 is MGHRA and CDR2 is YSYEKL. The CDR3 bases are TGCGCCAGCAGCGCCGGGACAGGGGTAATAGAGCAGTACTTC. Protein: CASSAGTGVIEQYF.

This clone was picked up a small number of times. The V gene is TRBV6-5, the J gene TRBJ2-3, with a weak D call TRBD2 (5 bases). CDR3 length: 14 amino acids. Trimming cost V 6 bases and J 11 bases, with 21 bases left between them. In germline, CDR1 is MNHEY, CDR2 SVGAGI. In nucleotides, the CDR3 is TGTGCCAGCAGGGACGATCGAACCGGGATAAAGCAGTATTTT. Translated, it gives CASRDDRTGIKQYF.

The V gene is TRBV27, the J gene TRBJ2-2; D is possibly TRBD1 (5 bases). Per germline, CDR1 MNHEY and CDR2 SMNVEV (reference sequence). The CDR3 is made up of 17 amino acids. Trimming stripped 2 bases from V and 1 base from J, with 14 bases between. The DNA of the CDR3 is TGTGCCAGCAGTTTACGTTCGGGCAGGGTGAACACCGGGGAGCTGTTTTTT. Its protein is CASSLRSGRVNTGELFF.

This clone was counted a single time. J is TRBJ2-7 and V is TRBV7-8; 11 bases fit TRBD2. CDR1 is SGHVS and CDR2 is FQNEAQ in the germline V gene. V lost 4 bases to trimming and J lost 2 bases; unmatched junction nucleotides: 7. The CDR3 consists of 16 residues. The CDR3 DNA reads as TGTGCCAGCAGCTCAGGGCCGGGACTAGCGGCCTACGAGCAGTACTTC. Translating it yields CASSSGPGLAAYEQYF.

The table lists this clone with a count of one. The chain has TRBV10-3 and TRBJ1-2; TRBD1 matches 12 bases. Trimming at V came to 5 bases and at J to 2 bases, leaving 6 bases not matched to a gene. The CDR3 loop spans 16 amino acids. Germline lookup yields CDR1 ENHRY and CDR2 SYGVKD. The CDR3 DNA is TGTGCCATCAGTCAGAAAGGGACAGGGGGCAACTATGGCTACACCTTC. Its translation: CAISQKGTGGNYGYTF.

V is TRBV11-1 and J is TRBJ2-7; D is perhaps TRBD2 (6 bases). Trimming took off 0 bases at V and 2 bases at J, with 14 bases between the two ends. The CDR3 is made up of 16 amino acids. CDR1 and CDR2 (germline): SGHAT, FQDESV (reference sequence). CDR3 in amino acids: CASSLAFGTPPYEQYF. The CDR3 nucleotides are TGTGCCAGCAGCTTAGCTTTTGGGACTCCTCCCTACGAGCAGTACTTC.

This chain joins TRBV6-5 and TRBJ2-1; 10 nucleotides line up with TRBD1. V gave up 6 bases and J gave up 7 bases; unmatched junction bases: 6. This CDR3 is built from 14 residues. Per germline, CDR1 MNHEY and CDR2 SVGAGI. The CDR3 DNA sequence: TGTGCCAGCAGACCCGACAGGGGGCGAAATGAGCAGTTCTTC. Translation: CASRPDRGRNEQFF.